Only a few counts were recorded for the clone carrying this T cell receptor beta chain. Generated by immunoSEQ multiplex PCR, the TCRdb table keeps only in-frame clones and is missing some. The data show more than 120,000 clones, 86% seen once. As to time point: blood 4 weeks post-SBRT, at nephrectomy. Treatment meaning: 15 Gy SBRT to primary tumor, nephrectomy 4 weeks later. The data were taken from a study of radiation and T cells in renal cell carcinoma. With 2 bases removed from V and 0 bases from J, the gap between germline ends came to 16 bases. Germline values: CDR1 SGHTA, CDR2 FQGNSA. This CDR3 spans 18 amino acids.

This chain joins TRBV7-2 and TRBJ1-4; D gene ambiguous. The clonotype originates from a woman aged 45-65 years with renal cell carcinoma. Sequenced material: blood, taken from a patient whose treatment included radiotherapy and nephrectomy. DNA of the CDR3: TGTGCCAGCAGCTTATTCTGGCAGATGAGTTCAACTAATGAAAAACTGTTTTTT. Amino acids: CASSLFWQMSSTNEKLFF.